This TCR beta chain was observed in a study of CD8 T cells in Susac syndrome. V lost 7 bases and J lost 3, with 13 bases in between. The CDR3 extends over 13 amino acids. Germline values: CDR1 SQVTM, CDR2 ANQGSEA. Reverse transcription of 0.5 to 1 ug RNA was performed with random hexamers. It was immunoSEQ multiplex PCR that amplified TCR beta CDR3 across 54 Vbeta and 13 Jbeta. TCRdb reanalysed the immunoSEQ multiplex PCR reads using MiXCR and keeps one entry per CDR3 protein. This sample has around 71,000 distinct CDR3 sequences; 93% occur once, and the top ten carry more than 0.13%. The clonotype originates from a human donor with Susac syndrome. The sample taken for sequencing was CD4+ T cells from PBMCs. The V gene is TRBV29-1, the J gene TRBJ1-5; D is possibly TRBD1 (5 bases). In DNA form, the CDR3 reads TGCAGCGCTTCGGGGGGGTTCAATCAGCCCCAGCATTTT. Residues: CSASGGFNQPQHF.